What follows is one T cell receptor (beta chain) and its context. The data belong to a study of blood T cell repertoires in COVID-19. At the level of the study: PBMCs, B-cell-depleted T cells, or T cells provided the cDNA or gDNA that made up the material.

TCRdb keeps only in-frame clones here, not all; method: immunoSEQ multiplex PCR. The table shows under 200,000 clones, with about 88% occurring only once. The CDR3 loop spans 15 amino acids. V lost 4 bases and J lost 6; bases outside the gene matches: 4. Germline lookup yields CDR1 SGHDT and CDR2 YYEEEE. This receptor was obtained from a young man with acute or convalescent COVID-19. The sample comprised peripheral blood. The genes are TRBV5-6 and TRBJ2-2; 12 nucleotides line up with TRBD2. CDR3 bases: TGTGCCAGCAGCCTGGGACTAGCGGGTCCCGGGGAGCTGTTTTTT. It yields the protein CASSLGLAGPGELFF.